The clone carrying this T cell receptor (beta chain) was observed many times. Its antigen is still unknown. TCRdb recomputed calls from the reads with MiXCR, one row per CDR3 protein. The sample consists of some 800,000 distinct CDR3 sequences, roughly 29% of them appearing once. The sample originates from a study of T cell repertoires in cytomegalovirus infection. Study at large: The authors used CMV epitopes that were HLA-C-restricted (recently identified) and HLA-B-restricted (well studied).

Regarding the study as a whole: CMV-specific HLA-C-restricted TCR beta clonotypes dominated the ex vivo response.

The CDR3 is 15 residues long. The V gene lost 3 bases and the J gene lost 5 bases, with 16 bases spanning the gap. The germline gives CDR1 SGHVS, CDR2 FNYEAQ. The chain employs TRBV7-6 and TRBJ1-1, with D maybe TRBD1 (6 bases). The sequencing here drew on cultured CD8+ T cells from PBMCs, taken from culture after CMV antigen stimulation. The sequence came from a human donor in good health (CMV status not recorded). Some clones in this sample may be carry-over from other donors' samples. The DNA for the CDR3 is TGTGCCAGCAGCTTTGGGGGGCTTGATTCAACTGAAGCTTTCTTT. It translates to CASSFGGLDSTEAFF.